A selection of T cell receptor beta chains follows, all from one sample in a study of a mutant IDH1 vaccine in newly diagnosed glioma. Using immunoSEQ multiplex PCR, the repertoire was profiled, and TCRdb retains in-frame clones only, with some absent. The repertoire holds 35,000 to 50,000 clones, roughly four fifths seen once, with approximately 5.5% in the top ten. These TCRs' antigens remain unknown. Sequencing was performed on PBMCs, taken from a glioma patient whose treatment included an IDH1 peptide vaccine. The receptors shown here come from a woman between 50 and 59 years old with glioma. CDR3s include the opening cysteine and the closing phenylalanine or tryptophan. The order of the fields is J gene, CDR3 length, D gene, clone size, V gene, CDR3 protein, CDR3 DNA. D genes are given only for firm matches. The listing skips clone size in some rows; elsewhere it reads once, few, many or a size class.

>TRBJ2-1|14|TRBD2|-|TRBV2
CASSEGLAGGMEFF
TGTGCCAGCAGCGAGGGGCTAGCGGGGGGGATGGAGTTCTTC
>TRBJ2-7|16|TRBD2|-|TRBV5-6
CASSPAGGISSYEQYF
TGTGCCAGCAGCCCGGCCGGGGGGATTAGCTCCTACGAGCAGTACTTC
>TRBJ2-7|16|TRBD2|once|TRBV15
CATMDGLAGLTYEQYF
TGTGCCACCATGGACGGACTAGCGGGGCTAACCTACGAGCAGTACTTC
>TRBJ1-2|13|-|-|TRBV7-8
CASSGRKGNGYTF
TGTGCCAGCAGCGGTAGAAAGGGGAATGGCTACACCTTC
>TRBJ1-5|15|-|once|TRBV27
CASSPLRQSNQPQHF
TGTGCCAGCAGTCCCCTCAGACAGTCCAATCAGCCCCAGCATTTT
>TRBJ1-1|13|-|-|TRBV18
CASSPITGTEAFF
TGTGCCAGCTCACCTATAACAGGGACTGAAGCTTTCTTT
>TRBJ2-3|15|TRBD1|-|TRBV4-1
CASSQVRDRGDTQYF
TGCGCCAGCAGCCAAGTCCGAGACAGGGGAGATACGCAGTATTTT
>TRBJ2-5|17|TRBD2|-|TRBV7-2
CASSAWTSGGNQETQYF
TGTGCCAGCAGCGCTTGGACTAGCGGGGGCAACCAAGAGACCCAGTACTTC
>TRBJ1-5|14|TRBD1|-|TRBV6-5
CASRQGIGNQPQHF
TGTGCCAGCAGACAGGGGATCGGCAATCAGCCCCAGCATTTT
>TRBJ2-7|13|-|-|TRBV21-1
CASSKIRRQGQYF
TGTGCCAGCAGCAAAATTAGAAGGCAAGGGCAGTACTTC
>TRBJ1-3|16|-|-|TRBV4-3
CASSQAYWGLGNTIYF
TGCGCCAGCAGCCAAGCCTATTGGGGGCTCGGAAACACCATATATTTT
>TRBJ1-2|16|-|-|TRBV4-3
CASSQESGQLLYGYTF
TGCGCCAGCAGCCAAGAAAGCGGCCAGCTACTCTATGGCTACACCTTC
>TRBJ1-1|14|-|-|TRBV9
CASSPRIQNTEAFF
TGTGCCAGCAGCCCCAGGATACAGAACACTGAAGCTTTCTTT
>TRBJ1-1|12|-|-|TRBV6-6
CASSLADSEAFF
TGTGCCAGCAGTCTAGCTGACTCTGAAGCTTTCTTT
>TRBJ1-2|14|-|-|TRBV19
CASSMRRGVYGYTF
TGTGCCAGTAGTATGCGTCGGGGCGTCTATGGCTACACCTTC
>TRBJ2-7|14|-|-|TRBV25-1
CASSDPGGGYEQYF
TGTGCCAGCAGTGACCCAGGGGGAGGGTACGAGCAGTACTTC
>TRBJ1-5|13|-|-|TRBV11-3
CASSLDRGQPQHF
TGTGCCAGCAGCTTAGACCGTGGACAGCCCCAGCATTTT
>TRBJ1-5|12|-|-|TRBV11-2
CASSFPGQPQHF
TGTGCCAGCAGCTTTCCCGGTCAGCCCCAGCATTTT
>TRBJ1-1|14|-|few|TRBV28
CASSSQGPGTEAFF
TGTGCCAGCAGTAGCCAGGGACCGGGGACTGAAGCTTTCTTT
>TRBJ2-1|15|-|once|TRBV5-6
CASSWRRVTNNEQFF
TGTGCCAGCAGCTGGCGGAGGGTTACTAACAATGAGCAGTTCTTC
>TRBJ1-2|16|TRBD1|-|TRBV19
CASSIDGRQGHFGYTF
TGTGCCAGTAGTATAGACGGACGACAGGGGCATTTTGGCTACACCTTC
>TRBJ2-3|12|TRBD1|-|TRBV29-1
CSGGGRADTQYF
TGCAGCGGAGGGGGCCGGGCAGATACGCAGTATTTT
>TRBJ2-1|18|TRBD1|-|TRBV18
CASSPPGQGRINGGEQFF
TGTGCCAGCTCACCTCCCGGACAGGGTAGGATCAATGGGGGTGAGCAGTTCTTC
>TRBJ1-1|15|TRBD1|once|TRBV7-2
CASSPNGQGGTEAFF
TGTGCCAGCAGCCCTAATGGACAGGGGGGGACTGAAGCTTTCTTT
>TRBJ1-2|13|-|-|TRBV10-3
CAISGGTNYGYTF
TGTGCCATCAGTGGAGGGACTAACTATGGCTACACCTTC
>TRBJ1-2|12|-|-|TRBV6-5
CASRDGLYGYTF
TGTGCCAGCAGGGACGGACTCTATGGCTACACCTTC
>TRBJ1-3|14|-|-|TRBV10-3
CATGGGSSGNTIYF
TGTGCCACCGGGGGCGGTAGCTCTGGAAACACCATATATTTT
>TRBJ1-1|13|-|-|TRBV5-4
CSIRLPPNTEAFF
TGTTCCATAAGGTTACCACCCAACACTGAAGCTTTCTTT
>TRBJ2-5|14|TRBD1|-|TRBV5-1
CASSLEGTVETQYF
TGCGCCAGCAGCTTGGAGGGGACAGTAGAGACCCAGTACTTC
>TRBJ2-5|13|-|once|TRBV10-1
CASSEVGKKAQYF
TGCGCCAGCAGTGAGGTTGGCAAGAAGGCCCAGTACTTC
>TRBJ1-1|13|-|few|TRBV9
CASSVGGYTEAFF
TGTGCCAGCAGCGTAGGAGGGTACACTGAAGCTTTCTTT
>TRBJ1-3|13|-|-|TRBV10-3
CAVRRGGGNTIYF
TGTGCCGTAAGGCGGGGGGGTGGAAACACCATATATTTT
>TRBJ2-7|16|TRBD1|-|TRBV28
CASSSPGQGGMSEQYF
TGTGCCAGCAGTTCCCCCGGACAGGGGGGAATGAGCGAGCAGTACTTC
>TRBJ2-3|13|-|-|TRBV28
CASNGPSTDTQYF
TGTGCCAGCAACGGGCCTAGCACAGATACGCAGTATTTT
>TRBJ2-1|16|-|-|TRBV5-1
CASSLVAGYSYNEQFF
TGCGCCAGCAGCTTGGTTGCGGGCTACTCCTACAATGAGCAGTTCTTC
>TRBJ1-2|15|TRBD1|-|TRBV25-1
CASSPLDRADYGYTF
TGTGCCAGCAGTCCTTTAGACAGGGCAGATTATGGCTACACCTTC
>TRBJ1-4|13|-|-|TRBV5-6
CASSPLRNEKLFF
TGTGCCAGCAGTCCCCTACGCAATGAAAAACTGTTTTTT
>TRBJ1-1|14|-|-|TRBV2
CASSDSGRVTEAFF
TGTGCCAGCAGTGACTCAGGGCGGGTCACTGAAGCTTTCTTT
>TRBJ1-2|19|TRBD1|-|TRBV7-2
CASSLVVGVARSGGLGYTF
TGTGCCAGCAGCTTAGTCGTCGGGGTTGCTCGATCAGGGGGGTTAGGCTACACCTTC
>TRBJ1-2|13|-|-|TRBV7-2
CASSRDTSKGYTF
TGTGCCAGCAGCCGTGACACCTCCAAAGGCTACACCTTC
>TRBJ2-4|16|TRBD1|-|TRBV5-8
CASSLRGQLGKNIQYF
TGTGCCAGCAGCTTGAGGGGACAGTTGGGCAAAAACATTCAGTACTTC
>TRBJ2-2|16|TRBD1|-|TRBV7-8
CASSFGQGGVTGELFF
TGTGCCAGCAGCTTCGGACAGGGGGGGGTCACCGGGGAGCTGTTTTTT
>TRBJ1-6|12|-|-|TRBV5-6
CASSLDTSPLHF
TGTGCCAGCAGCTTGGACACCTCACCCCTCCACTTT
>TRBJ2-7|13|-|-|TRBV5-6
CASSLDATYEQYF
TGTGCCAGCAGCTTGGACGCAACCTACGAGCAGTACTTC
>TRBJ1-2|15|-|-|TRBV6-5
CASSYSTEGSYGYTF
TGTGCCAGCAGTTACTCAACGGAGGGCAGTTATGGCTACACCTTC
>TRBJ1-1|15|TRBD1|-|TRBV9
CASSDRRDRTTEAFF
TGTGCCAGCAGCGACCGCCGGGACAGGACGACTGAAGCTTTCTTT